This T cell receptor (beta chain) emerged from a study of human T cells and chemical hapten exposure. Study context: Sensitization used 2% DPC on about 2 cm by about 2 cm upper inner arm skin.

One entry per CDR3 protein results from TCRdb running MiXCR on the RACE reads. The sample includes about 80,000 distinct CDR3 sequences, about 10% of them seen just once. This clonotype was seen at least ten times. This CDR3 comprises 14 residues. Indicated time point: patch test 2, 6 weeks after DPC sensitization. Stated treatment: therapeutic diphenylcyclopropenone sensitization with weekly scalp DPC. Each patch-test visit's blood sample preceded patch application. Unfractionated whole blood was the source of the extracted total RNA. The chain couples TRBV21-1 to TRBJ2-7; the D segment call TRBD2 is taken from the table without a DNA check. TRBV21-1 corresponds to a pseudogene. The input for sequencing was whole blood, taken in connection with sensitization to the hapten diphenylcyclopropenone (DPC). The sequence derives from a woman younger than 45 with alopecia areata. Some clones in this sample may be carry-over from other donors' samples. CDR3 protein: CAKGGRALIYEQYF. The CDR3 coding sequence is TGTGCCAAGGGCGGGAGGGCCTTGATTTACGAGCAGTACTTC.